These T cell receptor beta chains were read from a single sample in a study of shared clonotypes between healthy human individuals. Some clones are missing from TCRdb's copy, which holds only in-frame ones; the method was immunoSEQ multiplex PCR. Of about 2.1 million clones detected, just over 90% appear once; the ten largest clones hold more than 1.5%. The sample was naive CD8+ T cells from PBMCs. The source is a man younger than 30 in good health. Some clones in this sample may be carry-over from other donors' samples. Each CDR3 is given with its conserved first and last residue. Fields, in order: J gene, D gene, V gene, clone size, CDR3 DNA, CDR3 protein. D genes are given only for firm matches. Part of the rows lack a size; the others show once, few, many or a class for expanded clones.

j_call: TRBJ2-3; d_call: -; v_call: TRBV7-9; clone_size: -; cdr3_nt: TGTGCCAGCAGCTTAGATCAGGGCTGGGGTAGGAATACGCAGTATTTT; cdr3_aa: CASSLDQGWGRNTQYF
j_call: TRBJ1-1; d_call: -; v_call: TRBV6-1; clone_size: -; cdr3_nt: TGTGCCAGCAGTGATCGTCTTCCGAACACTGAAGCTTTCTTT; cdr3_aa: CASSDRLPNTEAFF
j_call: TRBJ2-7; d_call: -; v_call: TRBV25-1; clone_size: -; cdr3_nt: TGTGCCAGCAGTGAATTGGGCGGGCAGTACTTC; cdr3_aa: CASSELGGQYF
j_call: TRBJ1-1; d_call: -; v_call: TRBV19; clone_size: -; cdr3_nt: TGTGCCAGTAGTATGAGGGTGAACACTGAAGCTTTCTTT; cdr3_aa: CASSMRVNTEAFF
j_call: TRBJ2-2; d_call: -; v_call: TRBV27; clone_size: -; cdr3_nt: TGTGCCAGCAGTTTAGGGGATTGGGACACCGGGGAGCTGTTTTTT; cdr3_aa: CASSLGDWDTGELFF
j_call: TRBJ2-1; d_call: -; v_call: TRBV9; clone_size: -; cdr3_nt: TGTGCCAGCAGCGTAGATCTAGGGGGGGCCTACAATGAGCAGTTCTTC; cdr3_aa: CASSVDLGGAYNEQFF
j_call: TRBJ2-5; d_call: TRBD1; v_call: TRBV2; clone_size: -; cdr3_nt: TGTGCCAGCAGTACCAAAGACAGGGGGCGGCAAGAGACCCAGTACTTC; cdr3_aa: CASSTKDRGRQETQYF
j_call: TRBJ2-1; d_call: TRBD2; v_call: TRBV30; clone_size: -; cdr3_nt: TGTGCCTGGAGTGCGGGACTAGCGGTTTACAATGAGCAGTTCTTC; cdr3_aa: CAWSAGLAVYNEQFF
j_call: TRBJ2-6; d_call: -; v_call: TRBV4-3; clone_size: -; cdr3_nt: TGCGCCAGCAGCCAAGATGAGGCGACAGCCATCGGGGCCAACGTCCTGACTTTC; cdr3_aa: CASSQDEATAIGANVLTF
j_call: TRBJ2-2; d_call: -; v_call: TRBV9; clone_size: -; cdr3_nt: TGTGCCAGCAGCGTCGTTGCAGCGAACACCGGGGAGCTGTTTTTT; cdr3_aa: CASSVVAANTGELFF
j_call: TRBJ1-2; d_call: -; v_call: TRBV15; clone_size: -; cdr3_nt: TGTGCCACCAGTATGGGAACTTTGTTCTATGGCTACACCTTC; cdr3_aa: CATSMGTLFYGYTF
j_call: TRBJ2-2; d_call: -; v_call: TRBV19; clone_size: -; cdr3_nt: TGTGCCAGTAGTATCCCTCTCCTCTCAAGCACCGGGGAGCTGTTTTTT; cdr3_aa: CASSIPLLSSTGELFF
j_call: TRBJ2-7; d_call: -; v_call: TRBV5-1; clone_size: -; cdr3_nt: TGCGCCAGCAGCTTGGGGGTGGGGAAGGACGAGCAGTACTTC; cdr3_aa: CASSLGVGKDEQYF
j_call: TRBJ2-2; d_call: TRBD1; v_call: TRBV27; clone_size: -; cdr3_nt: TGTGCCAGCAGTCCCGGACAGGGCCCCGGGGAGCTGTTTTTT; cdr3_aa: CASSPGQGPGELFF
j_call: TRBJ2-3; d_call: -; v_call: TRBV7-2; clone_size: once; cdr3_nt: TGTGCCAGCAGCCCGCGATTGGATACGCAGTATTTT; cdr3_aa: CASSPRLDTQYF
j_call: TRBJ2-7; d_call: -; v_call: TRBV5-1; clone_size: -; cdr3_nt: TGCGCCAGCAGCTTGTACCCTGGGAACGAGCAGTACTTC; cdr3_aa: CASSLYPGNEQYF
j_call: TRBJ2-7; d_call: TRBD2; v_call: TRBV7-9; clone_size: -; cdr3_nt: TGTGCCAGCGATAAGCGGGAGGGCCGCGGCGAGCAGTACTTC; cdr3_aa: CASDKREGRGEQYF
j_call: TRBJ2-3; d_call: TRBD1; v_call: TRBV12-5; clone_size: -; cdr3_nt: TGTGCTAGTGGTTTGAGACAGGGAGTCACAGATACGCAGTATTTT; cdr3_aa: CASGLRQGVTDTQYF
j_call: TRBJ2-1; d_call: -; v_call: TRBV30; clone_size: -; cdr3_nt: TGTGCCGCCCCGACTACCTACAATGAGCAGTTCTTC; cdr3_aa: CAAPTTYNEQFF
j_call: TRBJ2-1; d_call: TRBD2; v_call: TRBV7-9; clone_size: -; cdr3_nt: TGTGCCAGCAGCCTTAGTATGGCGGTAGCGGGTAACGAGCAGTTCTTC; cdr3_aa: CASSLSMAVAGNEQFF
j_call: TRBJ2-5; d_call: -; v_call: TRBV9; clone_size: -; cdr3_nt: TGTGCCAGCAGCGCACAGACATTCGTTTCAGAGACCCAGTACTTC; cdr3_aa: CASSAQTFVSETQYF
j_call: TRBJ2-1; d_call: TRBD2; v_call: TRBV7-9; clone_size: -; cdr3_nt: TGTGCCAGCAGCTTAGCTAGCGGGATCCACAATGAGCAGTTCTTC; cdr3_aa: CASSLASGIHNEQFF
j_call: TRBJ1-4; d_call: -; v_call: TRBV15; clone_size: -; cdr3_nt: TGTGCCACAGATACTAAAGGGGCCACTAATGAAAAACTGTTTTTT; cdr3_aa: CATDTKGATNEKLFF
j_call: TRBJ2-7; d_call: -; v_call: TRBV11-2; clone_size: -; cdr3_nt: TGTGCCAGCAGCTTCTGGGACAACGGAGAGCAGTACTTC; cdr3_aa: CASSFWDNGEQYF
j_call: TRBJ2-2; d_call: -; v_call: TRBV28; clone_size: -; cdr3_nt: TGTGCCAGCAGTTTAAATTCCCTCCGGAACACCGGGGAGCTGTTTTTT; cdr3_aa: CASSLNSLRNTGELFF
j_call: TRBJ1-5; d_call: -; v_call: TRBV28; clone_size: -; cdr3_nt: TGTGCCAGCAGTGGTTTAAAATGGGGCAGCAATCAGCCCCAGCATTTT; cdr3_aa: CASSGLKWGSNQPQHF
j_call: TRBJ1-2; d_call: -; v_call: TRBV2; clone_size: few; cdr3_nt: TGTGCCAGCAGTGCGAAGCTCGGCTACACCTTC; cdr3_aa: CASSAKLGYTF
j_call: TRBJ1-2; d_call: -; v_call: TRBV2; clone_size: -; cdr3_nt: TGTGCCAGCAGTGAAATGGCTCTTATACCGCCGGGAGACTATGGCTACACCTTC; cdr3_aa: CASSEMALIPPGDYGYTF
j_call: TRBJ2-7; d_call: TRBD2; v_call: TRBV6-1; clone_size: -; cdr3_nt: TGTGCCAGCAGTGTGGACCCTGGGCTAGCGGGAGCCTACGAGCAGTACTTC; cdr3_aa: CASSVDPGLAGAYEQYF
j_call: TRBJ2-7; d_call: TRBD2; v_call: TRBV28; clone_size: -; cdr3_nt: TGTGCCAGCAGTTTAAAACCGGTGGGGACTAGGCCCCCAATAGGGCAGTACTTC; cdr3_aa: CASSLKPVGTRPPIGQYF
j_call: TRBJ1-5; d_call: -; v_call: TRBV10-2; clone_size: -; cdr3_nt: TGCGCCAGCAGGGGGGGAGACAGAAGCAATCAGCCCCAGCATTTT; cdr3_aa: CASRGGDRSNQPQHF
j_call: TRBJ2-7; d_call: -; v_call: TRBV2; clone_size: -; cdr3_nt: TGTGCCAGCAGAACCCTCCCCGGGAGCTCCTACGAGCAGTACTTC; cdr3_aa: CASRTLPGSSYEQYF
j_call: TRBJ1-2; d_call: TRBD1; v_call: TRBV6-5; clone_size: -; cdr3_nt: TGTGCCAGCAGTTCCGGGACAGGGGTTTTTAACTATGGCTACACCTTC; cdr3_aa: CASSSGTGVFNYGYTF
j_call: TRBJ2-1; d_call: -; v_call: TRBV27; clone_size: -; cdr3_nt: TGTGCCAGCAAGTTAAATGGGAGGTACAATGAGCAGTTCTTC; cdr3_aa: CASKLNGRYNEQFF
j_call: TRBJ1-1; d_call: -; v_call: TRBV30; clone_size: -; cdr3_nt: TGTGCCTGGAGTGTAGTCGGGGGGGAGGCTGAAGCTTTCTTT; cdr3_aa: CAWSVVGGEAEAFF
j_call: TRBJ2-7; d_call: -; v_call: TRBV4-1; clone_size: -; cdr3_nt: TGCGCCAGCAGCCAAACACTGGGGACCAACTACGAGCAGTACTTC; cdr3_aa: CASSQTLGTNYEQYF
j_call: TRBJ2-7; d_call: -; v_call: TRBV9; clone_size: -; cdr3_nt: TGTGCCAGCAGCGCCCGACCGTCCTACGAGCAGTACTTC; cdr3_aa: CASSARPSYEQYF
j_call: TRBJ2-4; d_call: TRBD1; v_call: TRBV7-8; clone_size: -; cdr3_nt: TGTGCCAGCAGCCCCGACAGGGTGGGCATTCAGTACTTC; cdr3_aa: CASSPDRVGIQYF
j_call: TRBJ1-1; d_call: -; v_call: TRBV9; clone_size: -; cdr3_nt: TGTGCCAGCAGCGTAGGGCAGGGCGGGAACACTGAAGCTTTCTTT; cdr3_aa: CASSVGQGGNTEAFF
j_call: TRBJ1-1; d_call: TRBD1; v_call: TRBV7-6; clone_size: -; cdr3_nt: TGTGCCAGCGTACAGGGGGCACGGACTGAAGCTTTCTTT; cdr3_aa: CASVQGARTEAFF
j_call: TRBJ2-1; d_call: TRBD2; v_call: TRBV27; clone_size: once; cdr3_nt: TGTGCCAGCTCAAGCGGGGGGACCCACAATGAGCAGTTCTTC; cdr3_aa: CASSSGGTHNEQFF
j_call: TRBJ2-5; d_call: -; v_call: TRBV2; clone_size: -; cdr3_nt: TGTGCCTGCACCGGGACGTCCGAACGGACCCAGTACTTC; cdr3_aa: CACTGTSERTQYF
j_call: TRBJ1-5; d_call: -; v_call: TRBV6-1; clone_size: -; cdr3_nt: TGTGCCAGCAGGACAGGACAGCGTCAGCCCCAGCATTTT; cdr3_aa: CASRTGQRQPQHF
j_call: TRBJ2-1; d_call: -; v_call: TRBV27; clone_size: -; cdr3_nt: TGTGCCAGCAGTCCCTCTGCGGGACCCTCCTACAATGAGCAGTTCTTC; cdr3_aa: CASSPSAGPSYNEQFF
j_call: TRBJ2-7; d_call: -; v_call: TRBV5-6; clone_size: -; cdr3_nt: TGTGCCAGCAGCCAGTCAATGAAGACCGGCGAGCAGTACTTC; cdr3_aa: CASSQSMKTGEQYF
j_call: TRBJ2-2; d_call: TRBD2; v_call: TRBV9; clone_size: once; cdr3_nt: TGTGCCAGCAGCGGAGGACTAGCGGGACACGGGGAGCTGTTTTTT; cdr3_aa: CASSGGLAGHGELFF
j_call: TRBJ2-7; d_call: TRBD2; v_call: TRBV27; clone_size: -; cdr3_nt: TGTGCCAGCAGTTTACTAGCGGGAGCCCACGAGCAGTACTTC; cdr3_aa: CASSLLAGAHEQYF
j_call: TRBJ1-4; d_call: TRBD1; v_call: TRBV4-1; clone_size: -; cdr3_nt: TGCGCCAGCAGCCACCCTGTGGGACAGGATGCAACTAATGAAAAACTGTTTTTT; cdr3_aa: CASSHPVGQDATNEKLFF
j_call: TRBJ1-5; d_call: -; v_call: TRBV7-9; clone_size: -; cdr3_nt: TGTGCCAGCAGCTTAGTCCTAAATCAGCCCCAGCATTTT; cdr3_aa: CASSLVLNQPQHF
j_call: TRBJ2-7; d_call: -; v_call: TRBV5-4; clone_size: -; cdr3_nt: TGTGCCAGCAGCTTTCATCCCCCAACCGGGTCCTACGAGCAGTACTTC; cdr3_aa: CASSFHPPTGSYEQYF
j_call: TRBJ1-5; d_call: -; v_call: TRBV19; clone_size: -; cdr3_nt: TGTGCCAGTCTACCCTGGTCAGGTCAAAGTCAGCCCCAGCATTTT; cdr3_aa: CASLPWSGQSQPQHF
j_call: TRBJ1-2; d_call: -; v_call: TRBV28; clone_size: -; cdr3_nt: TGTGCCAGCAGTTCCCCAGGGGTCTCTTTAATGGGCTATGGCTACACCTTC; cdr3_aa: CASSSPGVSLMGYGYTF
j_call: TRBJ1-1; d_call: -; v_call: TRBV15; clone_size: -; cdr3_nt: TGTGCCACCAGCCCCCGGGCTTCGAACACTGAAGCTTTCTTT; cdr3_aa: CATSPRASNTEAFF
j_call: TRBJ1-2; d_call: -; v_call: TRBV5-4; clone_size: -; cdr3_nt: TGTGCCAGCACCCTTGGAGGGGTGGGCTACACCTTC; cdr3_aa: CASTLGGVGYTF
j_call: TRBJ2-7; d_call: -; v_call: TRBV7-8; clone_size: -; cdr3_nt: TGTGCCAGCAGCCCCAAGGCACACGAGCAGTACTTC; cdr3_aa: CASSPKAHEQYF
j_call: TRBJ2-3; d_call: -; v_call: TRBV11-2; clone_size: -; cdr3_nt: TGTGCCAGCAGCTTGGGGCTGCGGCTCACAGATACGCAGTATTTT; cdr3_aa: CASSLGLRLTDTQYF
j_call: TRBJ2-1; d_call: -; v_call: TRBV7-9; clone_size: -; cdr3_nt: TGTGCCAGCAGCTTTTGGGGGCCGCTCAATGAGCAGTTCTTC; cdr3_aa: CASSFWGPLNEQFF